The 10 T cell receptor beta chains in this list originate from one sample, sequenced in a study of CD8+ T cells in alopecia areata. Extracted from the samples, RNA was reverse transcribed into cDNA to serve as the sequencing template. Repertoires were generated with immunoSEQ multiplex PCR, while TCRdb's copy carries only in-frame clones and drops some. The repertoire has more than 110,000 clones, about 60% of them found once; the top ten carry roughly 6.5%. This specimen consisted of CD4+ T cells sorted from blood, obtained at week 0. The receptors shown here come from a human donor with alopecia areata.

This clone was seen only a few times. The rearrangement links TRBV29-1 to TRBJ1-6, with D unresolved. V shed 4 bases and J shed 4 bases, with 11 bases lying between them. This CDR3 comprises 14 residues. The V gene's germline CDR1 is SQVTM and CDR2 ANQGSEA. The CDR3 DNA follows: TGCAGCGTTGCGGCCGGTCCATATAATTCACCCCTCCACTTT. Protein product: CSVAAGPYNSPLHF. Filled out from reference TRBV29-1 and TRBJ1-6, the complete variable domain reads SAVISQKPSRDICQRGTSLTIQCQVDSQVTMMFWYRQQPGQSLTLIATANQGSEATYESGFVIDKFPISRPNLTFSTLTVSNMSPEDSSIYLCSVAAGPYNSPLHFGNGTRLTVT.

The V gene is TRBV18, the J gene TRBJ1-1; possible D gene TRBD1, 5 bases. The CDR3 sequence is 13 residues long. With 4 bases removed from V and 6 bases from J, the gap between germline ends came to 12 bases. CDR1 KGHSH and CDR2 LQKENI come from the germline V gene. This chain's CDR3 is CASSLPGGAEAFF. The CDR3 DNA reads TGTGCCAGCTCACTACCCGGGGGGGCTGAAGCTTTCTTT.

V gene TRBV11-2 combines with J gene TRBJ2-7; no definite D call. CDR3 length: 13 residues. Germline V gives CDR1 SGHAT, CDR2 FQNNGV. Trimming took off 3 bases at V and 3 bases at J, with 9 bases between the two ends. For the CDR3, the DNA is TGTGCCAGCAGCTTCCCACCTCTCTACGAGCAGTACTTC. Translation: CASSFPPLYEQYF. The complete variable domain, with remaining parts taken from reference TRBV11-2 and TRBJ2-7, reads EAGVAQSPRYKIIEKRQSVAFWCNPISGHATLYWYQQILGQGPKLLIQFQNNGVVDDSQLPKDRFSAERLKGVDSTLKIQPAKLEDSAVYLCASSFPPLYEQYFGPGTRLTVT.

This clone has just one count. The CDR3 loop reads CASSATSLSHTQYF. CDR3 nucleotides: TGTGCCAGCAGTGCGACTAGCTTAAGCCATACGCAGTATTTT. This sequence joins TRBV2 and TRBJ2-3, with TRBD2 matching over 7 bases. Germline CDR1 and CDR2: SNHLY and FYNNEI. The J segment lost 7 bases and the V segment lost 4 bases, leaving 8 bases of the junction unmatched. CDR3 size: 14 residues.

The chain links TRBV2 to TRBJ1-5; 10 bases map to TRBD1. CDR1 SNHLY and CDR2 FYNNEI come from the germline V gene. This CDR3 is 16 amino acids long. V was clipped by 1 base and J by 5 bases; unmatched bases: 5. CDR3 bases: TGTGCCAGCAGTGAAGTGGGGACAGGGGACGATCAGCCCCAGCATTTT. This translates into CASSEVGTGDDQPQHF. Full variable domain (missing parts from reference TRBV2 and TRBJ1-5): EPEVTQTPSHQVTQMGQEVILRCVPISNHLYFYWYRQILGQKVEFLVSFYNNEISEKSEIFDDQFSVERPDGSNFTLKIRSTKLEDSAMYFCASSEVGTGDDQPQHFGDGTRLSIL.

This chain links TRBV5-4 with TRBJ2-5; TRBD1 agrees at 7 bases. The J segment lost 2 bases and the V segment lost 4 bases, leaving 2 bases of the junction unmatched. The germline V gene has CDR1 SGHNT and CDR2 YYREEE (reference sequence). The CDR3 is 13 amino acids. CDR3 protein: CASSGDSQETQYF. CDR3 nucleotides: TGTGCCAGCAGCGGGGACAGTCAAGAGACCCAGTACTTC.

The V and J genes are TRBV18 and TRBJ2-7, with 7 bases that match TRBD1. The CDR3 spans 12 residues. Per germline, CDR1 KGHSH and CDR2 LQKENI. J was trimmed by 12 bases and V by 3 bases; bases with no gene match: 8. The CDR3 sequence is CASSPAGTAMYF. DNA for the CDR3: TGTGCCAGCTCACCCGCTGGGACAGCTATGTACTTC.

The chain joins TRBV7-8 to TRBJ2-3; D could derive from TRBD1 or TRBD2 (5 bases each). This CDR3 region has 16 residues. Germline-derived CDR1 and CDR2 are SGHVS and FQNEAQ. The V end was cut by 5 bases, the J end by 6 bases, with 21 bases between. The CDR3 DNA reads TGTGCCAGCAGCCAGGGCGGGTGGGTCTTCTCCGATACGCAGTATTTT. It is translated as CASSQGGWVFSDTQYF.

The chain uses TRBV25-1 and TRBJ1-2; D perhaps matches TRBD1 (6 bases). CDR3 length: 14 residues. V was trimmed by 4 bases and J by 2 bases, leaving 11 bases between them. CDR1 and CDR2 from the germline V gene are MGHDK and SYGVNS. The CDR3 here is CASSALDRNYGYTF. Here the CDR3 DNA reads TGTGCCAGCAGTGCCCTGGACAGAAACTATGGCTACACCTTC.

The chain has TRBV18 and TRBJ2-3; D gene ambiguous. Trimming stripped 3 bases from V and 1 base from J, with 11 bases between. The CDR3 runs to 15 residues. The V gene's germline CDR1 is KGHSH and CDR2 LQKENI. The CDR3 reads CASSPDGLGTDTQYF. The CDR3 region has the DNA TGTGCCAGCTCACCGGACGGTTTGGGCACAGATACGCAGTATTTT.